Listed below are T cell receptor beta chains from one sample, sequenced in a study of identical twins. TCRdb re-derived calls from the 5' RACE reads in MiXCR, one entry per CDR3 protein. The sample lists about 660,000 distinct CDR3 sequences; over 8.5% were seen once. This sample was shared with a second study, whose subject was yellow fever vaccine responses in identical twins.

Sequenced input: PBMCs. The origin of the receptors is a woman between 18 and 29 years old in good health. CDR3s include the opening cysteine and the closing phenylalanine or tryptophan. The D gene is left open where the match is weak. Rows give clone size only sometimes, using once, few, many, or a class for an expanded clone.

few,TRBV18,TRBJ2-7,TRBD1,TGTGCCAGCTCACTTGTGACAGGGGTCGACGAGCAGTACTTC,CASSLVTGVDEQYF
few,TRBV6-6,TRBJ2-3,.,TGTGCCAGCGGGGGGCGTGGAGATACGCAGTATTTT,CASGGRGDTQYF
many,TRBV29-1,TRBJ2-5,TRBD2,TGCAGCGCCCGACGGTCTGCGGGAGGGGGAGAGACCCAGTACTTC,CSARRSAGGGETQYF
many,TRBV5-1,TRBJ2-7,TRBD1,TGCGCCAGCAGCTTACAGGGGGCGCAAAACGAGCAGTACTTC,CASSLQGAQNEQYF
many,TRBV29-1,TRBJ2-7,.,TGCAGCGTTGCTGGACAGACCTACGAGCAGTACTTC,CSVAGQTYEQYF
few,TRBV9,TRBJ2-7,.,TGTGCCAGCAACAAGTGGGGGTTAATCTCCTACGAGCAGTACTTC,CASNKWGLISYEQYF
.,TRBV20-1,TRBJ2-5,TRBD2,TGCAGTGCTAGAGATTGGCGGACTAGTATTGAGACCCAGTACTTC,CSARDWRTSIETQYF
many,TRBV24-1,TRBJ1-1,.,TGTGCCACCAGTGATCCGCAGGGTGGCACTGAAGCTTTCTTT,CATSDPQGGTEAFF
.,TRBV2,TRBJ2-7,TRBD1,TGTGCCAGCAGCACTACAGGGGATCGGTCCTACGAGCAGTACTTC,CASSTTGDRSYEQYF
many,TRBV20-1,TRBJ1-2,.,TGCAGTGCTAGAGGGCAGCAAGAATTCTATGGCTACACCTTC,CSARGQQEFYGYTF
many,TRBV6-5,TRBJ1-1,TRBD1,TGTGCCAGCAGTTACGGACAGGGGACTGAAGCTTTCTTT,CASSYGQGTEAFF
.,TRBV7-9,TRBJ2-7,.,TGTGCCAGCAGCTCATCAGTCCAGCTACGCGAGCAGTACTTC,CASSSSVQLREQYF
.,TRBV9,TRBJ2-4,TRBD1,TGTGCCAGCAGCGCGGGGACAGGGAAAAACATTCAGTACTTC,CASSAGTGKNIQYF
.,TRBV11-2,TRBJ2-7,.,TGTGCCAGCAGCTGGAGGGTTGGGCGCTACGAGCAGTACTTC,CASSWRVGRYEQYF
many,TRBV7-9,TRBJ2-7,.,TGTGCCAGCAGCTTAGTACGGGAGCTTTTCTACGAGCAGTACTTC,CASSLVRELFYEQYF
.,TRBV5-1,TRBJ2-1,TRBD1,TGCGCCAGCAGCAACCGACAGGGCCTCTACAATGAGCAGTTCTTC,CASSNRQGLYNEQFF
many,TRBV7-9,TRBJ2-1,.,TGTGCCAGCAGCCCGGACTCTTGGGAGAATGAGCAGTTCTTC,CASSPDSWENEQFF
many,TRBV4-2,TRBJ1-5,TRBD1,TGTGCCAGCAGCCAAGAAGGCAGGGGGCAAGATCAGCCCCAGCATTTT,CASSQEGRGQDQPQHF
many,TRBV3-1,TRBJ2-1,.,TGTGCCAGCAGCCAAGATAGGGAACATTACAATGAGCAGTTCTTC,CASSQDREHYNEQFF
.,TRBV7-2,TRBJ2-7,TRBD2,TGTGCCAGCAGCCCCCTCCAGGCGGGGGGCTACGAGCAGTACTTC,CASSPLQAGGYEQYF
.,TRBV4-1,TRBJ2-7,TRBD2,TGCGCCAGCAGCCAAGTTGGACTAGGCTACGAGCAGTACTTC,CASSQVGLGYEQYF
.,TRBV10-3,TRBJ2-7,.,TGTGCAACCACTCAGGGCGGCGGCGACGAGCAGTACTTC,CATTQGGGDEQYF
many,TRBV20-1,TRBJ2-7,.,TGCAGTGCTACACCGGGACCCCCATACTACGAGCAGTACTTC,CSATPGPPYYEQYF
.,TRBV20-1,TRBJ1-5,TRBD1,TGCAGTGCTAGAGACTCCCGTCCGCCCGGACAGGGAAGGGATCAGCCCCAGCATTTT,CSARDSRPPGQGRDQPQHF
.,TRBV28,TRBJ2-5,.,TGTGCCAGCAGTCCGACGGGAGAGACTCAAGAGACCCAGTACTTC,CASSPTGETQETQYF
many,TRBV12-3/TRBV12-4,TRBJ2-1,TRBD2,TGTGCCAGCAGCTTCGGAAGCGGGGGAGGGTACAATGAGCAGTTCTTC,CASSFGSGGGYNEQFF
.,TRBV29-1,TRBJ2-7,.,TGCAGCGTTGAAGACCCGACAGGTTGGGACGAGCAGTACTTC,CSVEDPTGWDEQYF